The 26 T cell receptor beta chains in this list originate from one sample, sequenced in a study of control samples from healthy donors and cancer patients. Sequencing was performed with immunoSEQ multiplex PCR; in TCRdb, only in-frame clones are kept and a portion is missing. The sample consists of about 120,000 clones, about 87% of them appearing once. The sequenced material came from blood. The receptor source for this set is a man in his forties in good health.

The V gene is TRBV7-3, the J gene TRBJ1-1; 7 nucleotides align to TRBD1. Germline V gene lookup returns CDR1 SGHTA and CDR2 FQGTGA. V dropped 5 bases and J dropped 2; count of bases not matched to a gene: 8. CDR3 length: 15 amino acids. The chain's CDR3 is CASSRTGDSNTEAFF. The DNA of the CDR3 is TGTGCCAGCAGCCGCACAGGGGATAGTAACACTGAAGCTTTCTTT.

The chain employs TRBV27 and TRBJ1-6, with D unclear. The CDR3 is 14 amino acids. Germline V lookup: CDR1 MNHEY, CDR2 SMNVEV (reference sequence). V was cut by 5 bases and J by 3 bases, with 8 bases left in between. CDR3 amino acids: CASSTIGYNSPLHF. The DNA of the CDR3 is TGTGCCAGCAGTACTATTGGCTATAATTCACCCCTCCACTTT.

This clone was counted a single time. The V and J genes are TRBV5-6 and TRBJ1-2; 9 bases agree with TRBD1. The CDR3 extends over 14 amino acids. From germline, CDR1 is SGHDT and CDR2 YYEEEE. V shed 4 bases, J shed 6 bases, and the junction held 7 bases outside the gene matches. CDR3 sequence reads: CASSLGTGMHGYTF. The CDR3 coding sequence is TGTGCCAGCAGCCTCGGGACAGGGATGCATGGCTACACCTTC. Looking up the rest from reference TRBV5-6 and TRBJ1-2 gives the full variable domain: DAGVTQSPTHLIKTRGQQVTLRCSPKSGHDTVSWYQQALGQGPQFIFQYYEEEERQRGNFPDRFSGHQFPNYSSELNVNALLLGDSALYLCASSLGTGMHGYTFGSGTRLTVV.

The rearrangement joins TRBV18 to TRBJ1-3; 7 bases match TRBD1. The CDR3 totals 15 residues. Germline CDR1 and CDR2: KGHSH and LQKENI. Trimming cost V 2 bases and J 2 bases; bases outside gene matches: 3. The CDR3 sequence: CASSPAGTAGNTIYF. The CDR3 nucleotides read TGTGCCAGCTCACCAGCCGGGACAGCTGGAAACACCATATATTTT. Full variable domain (outside the CDR3, taken from reference TRBV18 and TRBJ1-3): NAGVMQNPRHLVRRRGQEARLRCSPMKGHSHVYWYRQLPEEGLKFMVYLQKENIIDESGMPKERFSAEFPKEGPSILRIQQVVRGDSAAYFCASSPAGTAGNTIYFGEGSWLTVV.

This clone occurred a few times. The J gene is TRBJ1-2, the V gene TRBV7-9; D remains unclear. V lost 0 bases and J lost 5, with 10 bases in between. CDR1 SEHNR and CDR2 FQNEAQ come from the germline V gene (reference sequence). This CDR3 has 14 amino acids. This CDR3 is CASSLAYSFYGYTF. CDR3 DNA: TGTGCCAGCAGCTTAGCGTACAGTTTTTATGGCTACACCTTC. The whole variable domain, remainder taken from reference TRBV7-9 and TRBJ1-2, is DTGVSQNPRHKITKRGQNVTFRCDPISEHNRLYWYRQTLGQGPEFLTYFQNEAQLEKSRLLSDRFSAERPKGSFSTLEIQRTEQGDSAMYLCASSLAYSFYGYTFGSGTRLTVV.

The chain links TRBV7-3 to TRBJ2-6, with 9 nucleotides matching TRBD2. V dropped 1 base and J dropped 2; count of bases not matched to a gene: 3. From germline, CDR1 is SGHTA and CDR2 FQGTGA. The CDR3 has 17 amino acids. CDR3 residues: CASSLSGGAAGANVLTF. CDR3 DNA sequence: TGTGCCAGCAGCTTAAGCGGGGGGGCCGCTGGGGCCAACGTCCTGACTTTC.

Note on this clone: Within the sample, other DNA sequences also encode this same CDR3. This chain connects TRBV20-1 to TRBJ1-2; D not resolved. Germline V gene data show CDR1 as DFQATT and CDR2 as SNEGSKA (reference sequence). V was clipped by 1 base and J by 7 bases, with 4 bases between them. This CDR3 spans 10 amino acids. The CDR3 DNA follows: TGCAGTGCTAGAGCAGGTGGCTACACCTTC. It translates to CSARAGGYTF.

The chain couples TRBV5-8 to TRBJ2-1; D is unresolved. Between the trimmed V and J ends, which lost 5 bases and 5 bases, there was a span of 5 bases. This CDR3 comprises 11 residues. Germline assignment: CDR1 SGHTS and CDR2 YDEGEE. CDR3 sequence (DNA): TGTGCCAGCAGGGGTCACAATGAGCAGTTCTTC. Amino acid sequence: CASRGHNEQFF.

The chain combines TRBV28 with TRBJ2-3; 9 bases map to TRBD2. The CDR3 is 15 amino acids. CDR1 MDHEN and CDR2 SYDVKM come from the germline V gene. V lost 5 bases and J lost 5; bases outside the gene matches: 8. The CDR3 is CASSPGTSSVDTQYF. CDR3 nucleotide sequence: TGTGCCAGCAGTCCCGGGACTAGCTCTGTAGATACGCAGTATTTT.

CDR3 in DNA: TGTGCCAGCAGCGCGGCAAGGGACGGCAGGGATCAGCCCCAGCATTTT. Translating it yields CASSAARDGRDQPQHF. The J gene is TRBJ1-5, the V gene TRBV5-6; maybe TRBD1 (5 bases). The V end lost 4 bases, the J end lost 5 bases, and 19 bases lay between the germline ends. Per germline, CDR1 SGHDT and CDR2 YYEEEE. The CDR3 totals 16 residues.

The gene calls are TRBV6-6 and TRBJ1-5, with a possible D match to TRBD1 (6 bases). The CDR3 runs 15 residues. The germline V and J ends were trimmed by 5 bases and 3 bases, with 14 bases remaining between them. Germline CDR1 MNHNY, CDR2 SVGAGI (reference sequence). The chain's CDR3 is CASSQFGQLNQPQHF. The CDR3, as DNA: TGTGCCAGCAGTCAGTTCGGACAGCTCAATCAGCCCCAGCATTTT.

The chain recombines TRBV5-1 with TRBJ1-3; 7 bases map to TRBD1. From germline, CDR1 is SGHRS and CDR2 YFSETQ. The V and J ends lost 0 bases and 0 bases, in that order; junction bases with no gene match: 6. This CDR3 has 17 amino acids. Here the CDR3 reads CASSLGGYRGSGNTIYF. The CDR3 DNA reads TGCGCCAGCAGCTTGGGGGGTTACAGGGGCTCTGGAAACACCATATATTTT.

The chain recombines TRBV9 with TRBJ1-5; D perhaps matches TRBD1 (5 bases). This CDR3 spans 17 amino acids. Trimming took off 0 bases at V and 1 base at J, with 14 bases between the two ends. In germline, CDR1 is SGDLS, CDR2 YYNGEE. The CDR3: CASSVENWGLSNQPQHF. For the CDR3, the DNA is TGTGCCAGCAGCGTAGAAAATTGGGGGTTAAGCAATCAGCCCCAGCATTTT.

The chain uses TRBV5-4 and TRBJ2-5; D remains unclear. Germline CDR1 and CDR2: SGHNT and YYREEE (reference sequence). V was shortened by 0 bases and J by 4 bases, with 7 bases between the two germline ends. The CDR3 totals 13 residues. This CDR3 reads CASSLAMGETQYF. The CDR3, as DNA: TGTGCCAGCAGCTTGGCGATGGGAGAGACCCAGTACTTC.

In its sample, this clone was seen a few times. V and J are TRBV7-8 and TRBJ1-1; 7 nucleotides match TRBD1. The length of the CDR3 is 12 residues. The V gene's germline CDR1 is SGHVS and CDR2 FQNEAQ. Trimming removed 5 bases from V and 4 bases from J; junction bases left unmatched: 1. The CDR3 reads CASSRQGTEAFF. CDR3 nucleotide sequence: TGTGCCAGCAGCCGACAGGGCACTGAAGCTTTCTTT.

The chain employs TRBV13 and TRBJ2-7; the D gene could be TRBD1 or TRBD2 (6 bases each). V lost 1 base and J lost 2, with 24 bases in between. The CDR3 consists of 19 residues. In germline, CDR1 is PRHDT, CDR2 FYEKMQ (reference sequence). The CDR3 DNA follows: TGTGCCAGCAGCTTAGAGGATTGGGGGGCGTCAGGGAGAACCTACGAGCAGTACTTC. It translates to CASSLEDWGASGRTYEQYF.

The chain uses TRBV5-1 and TRBJ2-5, with a tentative D call TRBD1 (6 bases). This CDR3 has 13 residues. The germline V gene has CDR1 SGHRS and CDR2 YFSETQ. Trimming removed 0 bases from V and 13 bases from J, with 16 bases in between. This CDR3 is CASSLGTVPSVYF. The DNA of the CDR3 is TGCGCCAGCAGCTTGGGGACAGTCCCATCGGTGTACTTC.

The chain carries TRBV9 and TRBJ1-2; D might be TRBD1 (5 bases). The CDR3 is 14 residues long. With 0 bases removed from V and 8 bases from J, the gap between germline ends came to 14 bases. In germline, CDR1 is SGDLS, CDR2 YYNGEE. CDR3: CASSVATGAGGYTF. As DNA, the CDR3 is TGTGCCAGCAGCGTAGCTACCGGGGCTGGGGGCTACACCTTC.

The gene calls are TRBV4-2 and TRBJ1-3; 7 bases fit TRBD1. Trimming took 0 bases from V and 7 from J; bases not matched to a gene: 9. Germline CDR1 is LGHNA and CDR2 is YNFKEQ. The CDR3 is 16 amino acids. In DNA, the CDR3 is TGTGCCAGCAGCCAAGATAAGAGGGGGCAAGGGAACACCATATATTTT. This gives the protein CASSQDKRGQGNTIYF.

The chain has TRBV6-5 and TRBJ1-2; possibly TRBD1 for D (6 bases). Germline V gene sequence: CDR1 MNHEY, CDR2 SVGAGI. CDR3 length equals 15 residues. V was shortened by 7 bases and J by 0 bases, with 15 bases between the two germline ends. CDR3 in amino acids: CASTASGTTNYGYTF. The CDR3 DNA sequence: TGTGCCAGCACCGCCTCCGGGACAACTAACTATGGCTACACCTTC.

This clone is medium-sized in the sample. The chain carries TRBV5-1 and TRBJ2-7; 9 bases align to TRBD2. This CDR3 is built from 14 residues. Per germline, CDR1 SGHRS and CDR2 YFSETQ. With V trimmed by 0 bases and J by 5 bases, 3 bases remained unmatched. CDR3 protein: CASSLGAGGHEQYF. In DNA form, the CDR3 reads TGCGCCAGCAGCTTGGGAGCGGGGGGCCACGAGCAGTACTTC.

The CDR3 DNA reads as TGTGCCAGCAGCCAGGGACATCAGGATGAAAAACTGTTTTTT. This translates into CASSQGHQDEKLFF. The rearrangement joins TRBV7-9 to TRBJ1-4; a weak D match, TRBD1 (6 bases). Trimming left V 5 bases short and J 6 bases short, with 13 bases between. Germline V gene data show CDR1 as SEHNR and CDR2 as FQNEAQ (reference sequence). The CDR3 spans 14 residues.

V and J are TRBV4-1 and TRBJ1-1; a possible D gene is TRBD1 (6 bases). V was pared by 4 bases and J by 2 bases, with 20 bases between. Germline V CDR1 and CDR2: MGHRA, YSYEKL. This CDR3 has 17 amino acids. CDR3: CASSRGGLVRENTEAFF. The CDR3 DNA reads as TGCGCCAGCAGCCGAGGGGGTCTTGTCAGGGAAAACACTGAAGCTTTCTTT.

This clone was picked up one time. The chain uses TRBV11-2 and TRBJ2-2; D gene unclear. Between the trimmed V and J ends, which lost 6 bases and 1 base, there was a span of 9 bases. The CDR3 contains 14 residues. Per germline, CDR1 SGHAT and CDR2 FQNNGV. The CDR3 reads CASSRRGNTGELFF. The DNA of the CDR3 is TGTGCCAGCAGTCGCCGCGGGAACACCGGGGAGCTGTTTTTT.

The CDR3 bases are TGCACCAGCAGCCAAGATGGGGCGGGGGGCTTTAAAAGCACAGATACGCAGTATTTT. This sequence encodes CTSSQDGAGGFKSTDTQYF. The chain uses TRBV1 and TRBJ2-3; the listed D gene, TRBD2, was not tested against the DNA. TRBV1 is an annotated pseudogene. The length of the CDR3 is 19 residues.

This chain links TRBV7-2 with TRBJ2-3, with D unresolved. CDR1 is SGHTA and CDR2 is FQGNSA in the germline V gene. The CDR3 consists of 15 residues. V lost 2 bases, J lost 2 bases, and 11 bases lay in between. The CDR3 DNA is TGTGCCAGCAGCTTAACCGGTTCCAACACAGATACGCAGTATTTT. Protein sequence: CASSLTGSNTDTQYF.